These 23 T cell receptor beta chains originate from one sample sequenced in a study of CD8 T cells in Susac syndrome. Random hexamers were used to reverse transcribe the RNA input (roughly 0.5 to 1 ug). Using its own MiXCR run on the immunoSEQ multiplex PCR reads, TCRdb lists one record per CDR3 protein. The table has some 300,000 distinct CDR3 sequences, almost 85% seen once. The specimen sequenced was CD8+ T cells from PBMCs. These TCRs come from a human donor with multiple sclerosis.

To note about this clonotype: Relative to the germline gene, one junction end is altered; a read error may explain this. The V call is TRBV7-7, the J call TRBJ2-3, with 13 bases that match TRBD2. CDR3 size: 16 residues. Germline V gene lookup returns CDR1 SSHAT and CDR2 FNYEAQ (reference sequence). CDR3: CASSIGLAGVTDTQYF. The CDR3 DNA sequence: TGTGCTAGCAGCATCGGACTAGCGGGAGTTACAGATACGCAGTATTTT. The complete variable domain, with remaining parts taken from reference TRBV7-7 and TRBJ2-3, reads GAGVSQSPRYKVTKRGQDVTLRCDPISSHATLYWYQQALGQGPEFLTYFNYEAQPDKSGLPSDRFSAERPEGSISTLTIQRTEQRDSAMYRCASSIGLAGVTDTQYFGPGTRLTVL.

The chain links TRBV27 to TRBJ1-6; no firm D call. There are 17 residues in the CDR3. Germline assignment: CDR1 MNHEY and CDR2 SMNVEV (reference sequence). The V end was cut by 2 bases, the J end by 8 bases, with 19 bases between. CDR3 residues: CASSLSLGPLEDSPLHF. The CDR3 DNA sequence: TGTGCCAGCAGTTTAAGCCTCGGGCCACTCGAGGATTCACCCCTCCACTTT.

This clonotype was counted only a few times. V usage is TRBV14 and J usage is TRBJ1-1; D gene uncertain. V was pared by 0 bases and J by 5 bases, with 10 bases between. From germline, CDR1 is SGHDN and CDR2 FVKESK. CDR3 length equals 14 residues. The CDR3 DNA sequence: TGTGCCAGCAGCCAAGATCTCGGAGGGACTGAAGCTTTCTTT. Amino acid sequence: CASSQDLGGTEAFF.

CDR3 loop: CASSLFRATKNIQYF. The CDR3 coding sequence is TGTGCCAGCAGCTTATTCAGGGCCACCAAAAACATTCAGTACTTC. The gene calls are TRBV7-9 and TRBJ2-4; weak D call: TRBD1 (5 bases). CDR1 and CDR2 from the germline V gene are SEHNR and FQNEAQ (reference sequence). The CDR3 runs to 15 residues. Trimming left V 2 bases short and J 2 bases short, with 10 bases between.

The chain joins TRBV27 to TRBJ2-1; no firm D call. This CDR3 has 11 amino acids. CDR1 and CDR2 from the germline V gene are MNHEY and SMNVEV (reference sequence). V was cut by 10 bases and J by 6 bases, with 10 bases left in between. The CDR3 protein is CATSSGNEQFF. The DNA for the CDR3 is TGTGCCACCTCTAGTGGCAATGAGCAGTTCTTC.

This chain links TRBV27 with TRBJ1-5, with D uncertain. The V and J ends lost 3 bases and 2 bases respectively, with 2 bases between them. This CDR3 has 12 residues. CDR1 and CDR2 (germline): MNHEY, SMNVEV (reference sequence). CDR3 loop: CASSFGNQPQHF. CDR3 in DNA: TGTGCCAGCAGTTTTGGCAATCAGCCCCAGCATTTT.

This rearrangement joins TRBV4-3 to TRBJ2-2, with no clear D. The CDR3 runs 12 residues. V lost 3 bases and J lost 5, with 4 bases in between. Germline loops: CDR1 LGHNA, CDR2 YSLEER. In DNA, the CDR3 is TGCGCCAGCAGCCATCTTACCGGGGAGCTGTTTTTT. It specifies CASSHLTGELFF.

The chain combines TRBV27 with TRBJ2-3, with TRBD1 as a possible D gene (6 bases). CDR3 length equals 15 residues. Per the germline V gene, CDR1 is MNHEY and CDR2 is SMNVEV (reference sequence). Trimming removed 5 bases at V and 3 bases at J, with 15 bases between. The chain's CDR3 is CASSAFRGETDTQYF. The CDR3, as DNA: TGTGCCAGCAGTGCTTTCAGGGGAGAGACAGATACGCAGTATTTT.

J is TRBJ2-7 and V is TRBV4-3; D might be TRBD2 (6 bases). Germline V gene lookup returns CDR1 LGHNA and CDR2 YSLEER. The CDR3 totals 15 residues. Trimming shortened V by 0 bases and J by 5 bases, and 14 bases separated the two germline ends. As DNA, the CDR3 is TGCGCCAGCAGCCAAGAAGCCGGGAGTTCCGACGAGCAGTACTTC. Translating gives CASSQEAGSSDEQYF.

V usage is TRBV7-9 and J usage is TRBJ2-7; 8 bases map to TRBD2. V shed 2 bases and J 3 bases; nucleotides not matched to a gene: 3. The V gene's germline CDR1 is SEHNR and CDR2 FQNEAQ (reference sequence). The CDR3 sequence is 14 residues long. The CDR3 bases are TGTGCCAGCAGCTTAACCGGGAGGGACTACGAGCAGTACTTC. Translation gives CASSLTGRDYEQYF.

The V gene is TRBV5-6, the J gene TRBJ1-1, with 8 positions matching TRBD1. CDR3 length equals 16 residues. J gave up 1 base and V 3 bases, and 8 bases lay outside the gene matches. The germline V gene has CDR1 SGHDT and CDR2 YYEEEE. CDR3 loop: CASSSRRGLGNTEAFF. The CDR3 bases are TGTGCCAGCAGCTCTCGCAGGGGGCTGGGGAACACTGAAGCTTTCTTT.

V usage is TRBV2 and J usage is TRBJ1-1, with D possibly TRBD1 on 6 matching bases. The CDR3 is 17 amino acids. CDR1 and CDR2 (germline): SNHLY, FYNNEI. V was shortened by 3 bases and J by 0 bases, with 17 bases between the two germline ends. CDR3 nucleotides: TGTGCCAGCAGTGATCACGGGGGGCTAGGGGTGAACACTGAAGCTTTCTTT. It encodes CASSDHGGLGVNTEAFF. Using reference TRBV2 and TRBJ1-1 for the parts outside the CDR3, the full variable domain is EPEVTQTPSHQVTQMGQEVILRCVPISNHLYFYWYRQILGQKVEFLVSFYNNEISEKSEIFDDQFSVERPDGSNFTLKIRSTKLEDSAMYFCASSDHGGLGVNTEAFFGQGTRLTVV.

This clonotype has just one count. The chain uses TRBV15 and TRBJ1-2; D remains ambiguous. V lost 0 bases to trimming and J lost 6 bases, with 23 bases between them. The CDR3 has 18 residues. CDR1 is LNHNV and CDR2 is YYDKDF in the germline V gene (reference sequence). Written as DNA, the CDR3 is TGTGCCACCAGCAGAGATTTTCCCCGAGGGCGTCTCATCCATGGCTACACCTTC. Protein sequence: CATSRDFPRGRLIHGYTF. Looking up the rest from reference TRBV15 and TRBJ1-2 gives the full variable domain: DAMVIQNPRYQVTQFGKPVTLSCSQTLNHNVMYWYQQKSSQAPKLLFHYYDKDFNNEADTPDNFQSRRPNTSFCFLDIRSPGLGDTAMYLCATSRDFPRGRLIHGYTFGSGTRLTVV.

This clonotype appeared once. The rearrangement links TRBV5-5 to TRBJ2-7, with a possible D match to TRBD1 (6 bases). The CDR3 totals 15 residues. CDR1 is SGHKS and CDR2 is YYEKEE in the germline V gene (reference sequence). Trimming removed 4 bases at V and 2 bases at J, with 16 bases between. The CDR3 bases are TGTGCCAGCAGCGAGGACAGCTCCCCCCCCTACGAGCAGTACTTC. As protein: CASSEDSSPPYEQYF.

The rearrangement joins TRBV27 to TRBJ1-5, with D perhaps matching TRBD1 (6 bases). Germline V gives CDR1 MNHEY, CDR2 SMNVEV (reference sequence). CDR3 length: 13 amino acids. Trimming removed 5 bases from V and 7 bases from J, with 12 bases in between. The CDR3 spells CASSEVRGQPQHF. Here the CDR3 DNA reads TGTGCCAGCAGTGAAGTCAGGGGCCAGCCCCAGCATTTT.

The V and J genes are TRBV10-2 and TRBJ2-4; D unclear. The CDR3 contains 15 residues. Trimming pared 3 bases from V and 0 bases from J, leaving 9 bases between. The germline CDR1 and CDR2 sequences are WSHSY and SAAADI. The CDR3 region is CASSDSGPAKNIQYF. DNA of the CDR3: TGCGCCAGCAGTGACTCTGGGCCAGCCAAAAACATTCAGTACTTC.

The genes are TRBV9 and TRBJ1-5; TRBD1 matches 7 bases. The CDR3 has 15 amino acids. Losses at the gene ends were 5 bases for V and 3 bases for J; bases not matched to a gene: 8. Germline V gene sequence: CDR1 SGDLS, CDR2 YYNGEE. The CDR3, as DNA: TGTGCCAGCAGGCCGGGGACAGCGATCAATCAGCCCCAGCATTTT. This sequence encodes CASRPGTAINQPQHF.

The V gene is TRBV12-3 or TRBV12-4, the J gene TRBJ2-3; D uncertain. The CDR3 is made up of 16 amino acids. V was clipped by 5 bases and J by 1 base, with 16 bases between them. The CDR3 sequence is CASSQPPDGRTDTQYF. In DNA form, the CDR3 reads TGTGCCAGCAGTCAACCACCGGACGGACGCACAGATACGCAGTATTTT.

The CDR3 region is CASSLQNEQYF. In nucleotides, the CDR3 is TGTGCCAGCAGTCTTCAGAACGAGCAGTACTTC. The J gene is TRBJ2-7, the V gene TRBV27; D remains ambiguous. Germline V lookup: CDR1 MNHEY, CDR2 SMNVEV (reference sequence). This CDR3 has 11 residues. Trimming took off 5 bases at V and 5 bases at J, with 7 bases between the two ends.

This rearrangement joins TRBV27 to TRBJ2-3; no clear D gene. The CDR3 contains 11 residues. Looked up from germline, CDR1 is MNHEY and CDR2 is SMNVEV (reference sequence). Written as DNA, the CDR3 is TGTGTGCGGAGTTGCGCAGATACGCAGTATTTT. Its protein product is CVRSCADTQYF.

The V call is TRBV24-1, the J call TRBJ2-5, with 7 bases identical to TRBD1. This CDR3 is built from 16 residues. The germline V gene encodes CDR1 KGHDR and CDR2 SFDVKD. Losses at the gene ends were 3 bases for V and 4 bases for J; bases not matched to a gene: 10. CDR3 residues: CATSDPKRTGRETQYF. The CDR3 region has the DNA TGTGCCACCAGTGATCCTAAGAGGACAGGCCGAGAGACCCAGTACTTC.

This clonotype was seen only a few times. The chain couples TRBV3-1 to TRBJ2-5; TRBD1 or TRBD2 may be the D gene (5 bases each). Trimming cost V 4 bases and J 10 bases, with 25 bases left between them. The CDR3 extends over 16 amino acids. The germline V gene encodes CDR1 LGHDT and CDR2 YNNKEL (reference sequence). The CDR3 here is CASSRLPGRFRGNQYF. DNA for the CDR3: TGTGCCAGCAGCCGGTTACCGGGACGCTTTCGTGGAAACCAGTACTTC.

The chain uses TRBV28 and TRBJ2-3; D is unresolved. Trimming stripped 5 bases from V and 1 base from J, with 13 bases between. The germline V gene encodes CDR1 MDHEN and CDR2 SYDVKM. This CDR3 is built from 15 residues. The CDR3: CASSDPGLRTDTQYF. CDR3 DNA: TGTGCCAGCAGTGATCCGGGTCTTCGCACAGATACGCAGTATTTT.